This paragraph covers one T cell receptor beta chain sequence. Its antigen is not known. This record belongs to a study of T cells in localized non-small cell lung cancer. Study results and caveats: Sequencing, confined to only one tumor region, leaves heterogeneity possible. Median detection of top 100 tumor clones in adjacent lung was 57 clones.

The V gene's germline CDR1 is SEHNR and CDR2 FQNEAQ (reference sequence). This CDR3 contains 13 residues. V lost 5 bases and J 5 bases, leaving 12 bases between the germline ends. Profiled with immunoSEQ multiplex PCR; TCRdb holds only in-frame clones, not every one. The sample records about 77,000 clones, 70% to 90% being singletons. This chain links TRBV7-9 with TRBJ2-5; D not certain. Source: peripheral blood, taken before any cancer treatment. This clonotype originated in a woman aged 35 to 69 with stage I squamous cell lung carcinoma. As DNA, the CDR3 is TGTGCCAGCAGCATGAACAGTGGGGAGACCCAGTACTTC. Protein product: CASSMNSGETQYF.